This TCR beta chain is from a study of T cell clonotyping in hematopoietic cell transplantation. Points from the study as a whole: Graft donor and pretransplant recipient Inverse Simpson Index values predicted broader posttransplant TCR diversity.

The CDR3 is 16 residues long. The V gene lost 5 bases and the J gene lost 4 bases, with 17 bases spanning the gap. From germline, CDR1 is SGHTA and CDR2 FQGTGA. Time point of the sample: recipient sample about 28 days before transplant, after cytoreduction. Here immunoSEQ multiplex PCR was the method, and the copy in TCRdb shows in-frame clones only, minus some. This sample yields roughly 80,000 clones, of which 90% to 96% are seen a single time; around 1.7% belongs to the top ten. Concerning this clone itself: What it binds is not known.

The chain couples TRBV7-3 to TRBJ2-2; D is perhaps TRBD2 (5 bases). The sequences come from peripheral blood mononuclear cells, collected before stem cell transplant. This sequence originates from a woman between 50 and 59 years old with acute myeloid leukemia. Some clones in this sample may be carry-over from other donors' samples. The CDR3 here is CASSRRTGLGTGELFF. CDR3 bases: TGTGCCAGCAGCCGGAGGACGGGCTTAGGCACCGGGGAGCTGTTTTTT.